Each of the 21 T cell receptor beta chains below was sequenced from the same sample in a study of blood T cell repertoires in COVID-19. Assay used: immunoSEQ multiplex PCR; TCRdb lists only in-frame clones, some missing. The table has about 120,000 clones, around four fifths seen once; the top ten hold roughly 17%. The sample comprised peripheral blood. The origin of the receptors is a man aged 55 to 69 with active or convalescent COVID-19.

This chain uses TRBV4-3 with TRBJ2-3; D perhaps matches TRBD2 (6 bases). The CDR3 is 15 amino acids. Trimming took 4 bases from V and 2 from J, leaving 13 bases between them. Germline CDR1 LGHNA, CDR2 YSLEER. The CDR3 DNA sequence: TGCGCCAGCAGCCTCCGGAGGGCAATCACAGATACGCAGTATTTT. It specifies CASSLRRAITDTQYF.

CDR3 nucleotides: TGTGCCAGAACAGATTGTGGGGCCAACGTCCTGACTTTC. The encoded protein is CARTDCGANVLTF. The rearrangement uses TRBV19 and TRBJ2-6, with D uncertain. Trimming took 9 bases from V and 3 from J, leaving 9 bases between them. Per germline, CDR1 LNHDA and CDR2 SQIVND (reference sequence). The CDR3 runs 13 residues.

The V gene is TRBV5-1, the J gene TRBJ1-2; the match to TRBD1 covers 7 bases. In germline, CDR1 is SGHRS, CDR2 YFSETQ. The CDR3 is 14 residues long. Unmatched junction bases numbered 5, after V lost 2 bases and J lost 4 bases. The CDR3 protein is CASSLGTETYGYTF. CDR3 in DNA: TGCGCCAGCAGCTTAGGGACAGAGACCTATGGCTACACCTTC.

V is TRBV5-4 and J is TRBJ1-5; D remains ambiguous. The length of the CDR3 is 12 residues. V was trimmed by 1 base and J by 4 bases, leaving 3 bases between them. The germline V gene has CDR1 SGHNT and CDR2 YYREEE (reference sequence). CDR3 region: CASSLSNQPQHF. The DNA of the CDR3 is TGTGCCAGCAGCTTGTCGAATCAGCCCCAGCATTTT.

Only one count was recorded for this clone. The chain has TRBV15 and TRBJ2-7; the D gene is possibly TRBD2 (6 bases). The V gene lost 0 bases and the J gene lost 6 bases, with 18 bases spanning the gap. The CDR3 has 16 amino acids. Per germline, CDR1 LNHNV and CDR2 YYDKDF (reference sequence). Written as DNA, the CDR3 is TGTGCCACCAGCAGAGATCGATACGCGGGGATAGGCGAGCAGTACTTC. This gives the protein CATSRDRYAGIGEQYF.

V and J are TRBV29-1 and TRBJ2-5; D is possibly TRBD1 (6 bases). This CDR3 is built from 15 residues. The germline V gene has CDR1 SQVTM and CDR2 ANQGSEA. Between the trimmed V and J ends, which lost 4 bases and 4 bases, there was a span of 19 bases. CDR3 amino acids: CSVVGNRARGETQYF. The DNA for the CDR3 is TGCAGCGTTGTAGGGAACAGGGCGAGGGGAGAGACCCAGTACTTC.

J is TRBJ2-5 and V is TRBV6-2 or TRBV6-3; 9 positions agree with TRBD2. V shed 2 bases and J 5 bases; nucleotides not matched to a gene: 9. The germline V gene encodes CDR1 MNHEY and CDR2 SVGEGT. This CDR3 comprises 16 residues. Written as DNA, the CDR3 is TGTGCCAGCAGTTACCTCCCAGCGGGAGGTAGGGAGACCCAGTACTTC. Protein: CASSYLPAGGRETQYF.

The CDR3 sequence: CAISGTGGPEKLFF. In DNA form, the CDR3 reads TGTGCCATCAGCGGGACAGGGGGACCTGAAAAACTGTTTTTT. The V call is TRBV10-3, the J call TRBJ1-4; 11 nucleotides agree with TRBD1. Germline lookup yields CDR1 ENHRY and CDR2 SYGVKD. After removal of 6 bases from V and 7 bases from J, the junction contained 4 bases not matched to a gene. This CDR3 comprises 14 residues.

The chain has TRBV6-2 or TRBV6-3 and TRBJ2-7, with D tentatively TRBD2 (5 bases). CDR3 length equals 13 residues. The germline V gene encodes CDR1 MNHEY and CDR2 SVGEGT. The V gene lost 0 bases and the J gene lost 7 bases, with 10 bases spanning the gap. In DNA form, the CDR3 reads TGTGCCAGCAGTTACTCTAGCGAACGGGAGCAGTACTTC. Its translation: CASSYSSEREQYF.

The rearrangement uses TRBV11-1 and TRBJ2-6; D possibly corresponds to TRBD2 (7 bases). This CDR3 region has 16 residues. CDR1 and CDR2 (germline): SGHAT, FQDESV (reference sequence). V lost 9 bases and J lost 2, with 17 bases in between. The CDR3 here is CARTGGRQTGANVLTF. For the CDR3, the DNA is TGTGCCAGGACGGGGGGCCGGCAAACTGGGGCCAACGTCCTGACTTTC. The whole variable domain, remainder taken from reference TRBV11-1 and TRBJ2-6, is EAEVAQSPRYKITEKSQAVAFWCDPISGHATLYWYRQILGQGPELLVQFQDESVVDDSQLPKDRFSAERLKGVDSTLKIQPAELGDSAMYLCARTGGRQTGANVLTFGAGSRLTVL.

The chain is built from TRBV7-3 and TRBJ2-1; possibly TRBD1 for D (5 bases). Germline V gene data show CDR1 as SGHTA and CDR2 as FQGTGA. The CDR3 runs to 14 residues. The V and J ends lost 5 bases and 8 bases respectively, with 16 bases between them. This CDR3 reads CASSLLPGQHEQFF. Here the CDR3 DNA reads TGTGCCAGCAGCCTACTACCAGGGCAGCATGAGCAGTTCTTC.

The chain couples TRBV18 to TRBJ1-1; possible D gene TRBD1, 6 bases. Germline-derived CDR1 and CDR2 are KGHSH and LQKENI. CDR3 length equals 14 residues. V lost 8 bases and J 5 bases, leaving 18 bases between the germline ends. CDR3 loop: CASPRVKGDTEAFF. The CDR3 coding sequence is TGTGCCAGCCCGCGTGTAAAGGGGGATACTGAAGCTTTCTTT. Filled out from reference TRBV18 and TRBJ1-1, the complete variable domain reads NAGVMQNPRHLVRRRGQEARLRCSPMKGHSHVYWYRQLPEEGLKFMVYLQKENIIDESGMPKERFSAEFPKEGPSILRIQQVVRGDSAAYFCASPRVKGDTEAFFGQGTRLTVV.

The V and J genes are TRBV7-3 and TRBJ2-3; TRBD2 might be the D (6 bases). The length of the CDR3 is 14 residues. Trimming shortened V by 5 bases and J by 6 bases, and 15 bases separated the two germline ends. CDR1 is SGHTA and CDR2 is FQGTGA in the germline V gene. The CDR3 region is CASSPGGGRDTQYF. In DNA, the CDR3 is TGTGCCAGCAGCCCCGGGGGTGGGCGCGATACGCAGTATTTT.

This clone was observed a handful of times. This CDR3 reads CASGLPKPGQGPYEQYF. In DNA, the CDR3 is TGTGCTAGTGGTTTGCCCAAGCCGGGACAGGGTCCCTACGAGCAGTACTTC. V gene TRBV12-5 combines with J gene TRBJ2-7; TRBD1 matches 9 bases. J lost 2 bases, V lost 2 bases, and 10 bases had no gene match. CDR1 and CDR2 (germline): LGHNT, FRNRAP. This CDR3 spans 17 amino acids. Supplemented by reference TRBV12-5 and TRBJ2-7, the full variable domain reads DARVTQTPRHKVTEMGQEVTMRCQPILGHNTVFWYRQTMMQGLELLAYFRNRAPLDDSGMPKDRFSAEMPDATLATLKIQPSEPRDSAVYFCASGLPKPGQGPYEQYFGPGTRLTVT.

This clone was observed once. This sequence joins TRBV18 and TRBJ1-2; 7 bases agree with TRBD1. J was trimmed by 4 bases and V by 3 bases; bases with no gene match: 5. This CDR3 comprises 14 residues. CDR1 is KGHSH, CDR2 LQKENI, per germline. CDR3 region: CASSPAGTAYGYTF. The DNA of the CDR3 is TGTGCCAGCTCACCTGCCGGGACAGCCTATGGCTACACCTTC. The full variable domain, rest sourced from reference TRBV18 and TRBJ1-2, is NAGVMQNPRHLVRRRGQEARLRCSPMKGHSHVYWYRQLPEEGLKFMVYLQKENIIDESGMPKERFSAEFPKEGPSILRIQQVVRGDSAAYFCASSPAGTAYGYTFGSGTRLTVV.

This clone was counted a single time. The chain has TRBV30 and TRBJ2-5; D is perhaps TRBD2 (5 bases). Germline CDR1 is GTSNPN and CDR2 is SVGIG (reference sequence). Trimming left V 2 bases short and J 5 bases short, with 15 bases between. The CDR3 is 14 residues long. This CDR3 is CAWSPARPGETQYF. CDR3 DNA: TGTGCCTGGAGTCCCGCCAGGCCGGGGGAGACCCAGTACTTC. Looking up the rest from reference TRBV30 and TRBJ2-5 gives the full variable domain: SQTIHQWPATLVQPVGSPLSLECTVEGTSNPNLYWYRQAAGRGLQLLFYSVGIGQISSEVPQNLSASRPQDRQFILSSKKLLLSDSGFYLCAWSPARPGETQYFGPGTRLLVL.

The V and J genes are TRBV7-3 and TRBJ1-6; the D gene is possibly TRBD1 (6 bases). There are 19 residues in the CDR3. V was cut by 5 bases and J by 9 bases, with 29 bases left in between. The germline CDR1 and CDR2 sequences are SGHTA and FQGTGA. The CDR3 is CASSPDGAGDNPRASPLHF. The CDR3 DNA is TGTGCCAGCAGCCCCGACGGGGCAGGGGACAACCCGAGGGCTTCACCCCTCCACTTT.

This chain's CDR3 is CASKRGLAVGELFF. The CDR3 DNA follows: TGTGCCAGTAAAAGAGGACTAGCCGTCGGGGAGCTGTTTTTT. The chain recombines TRBV19 with TRBJ2-2; 8 bases match TRBD2. The J segment lost 7 bases and the V segment lost 7 bases, leaving 8 bases of the junction unmatched. Germline lookup yields CDR1 LNHDA and CDR2 SQIVND (reference sequence). The CDR3 consists of 14 residues.

This rearrangement joins TRBV6-5 to TRBJ2-7; tentatively, D is TRBD1 (5 bases). This CDR3 region has 16 residues. V lost 2 bases and J lost 3, with 17 bases in between. The germline V gene has CDR1 MNHEY and CDR2 SVGAGI. CDR3 residues: CASSYGGAGNYYEQYF. For the CDR3, the DNA is TGTGCCAGCAGTTACGGTGGGGCAGGAAATTACTACGAGCAGTACTTC.

The CDR3 protein is CASSPVAGVGVQETQYF. In DNA form, the CDR3 reads TGTGCCAGCAGCCCTGTAGCGGGAGTGGGGGTACAAGAGACCCAGTACTTC. The chain couples TRBV5-6 to TRBJ2-5; 9 nucleotides align to TRBD2. V trimming: 4 bases; J trimming: 2 bases; junction bases outside the gene matches: 12. The CDR3 is 17 residues long. Per germline, CDR1 SGHDT and CDR2 YYEEEE. The full variable domain, rest sourced from reference TRBV5-6 and TRBJ2-5, is DAGVTQSPTHLIKTRGQQVTLRCSPKSGHDTVSWYQQALGQGPQFIFQYYEEEERQRGNFPDRFSGHQFPNYSSELNVNALLLGDSALYLCASSPVAGVGVQETQYFGPGTRLLVL.

V and J are TRBV6-5 and TRBJ1-1; tentatively, D is TRBD1 (5 bases). V lost 2 bases to trimming and J lost 8 bases, with 6 bases between them. The CDR3 is made up of 11 amino acids. Germline values: CDR1 MNHEY, CDR2 SVGAGI. The CDR3 spells CASSYGGEAFF. The CDR3 DNA is TGTGCCAGCAGTTACGGGGGGGAAGCTTTCTTT.